Here is one T cell receptor beta chain with its context. PCR used 60 Vbeta primers and 13 Jbeta primers. Produced via immunoSEQ multiplex PCR; TCRdb's table is partial and in-frame only. The sample holds about 180,000 clones, almost 85% seen once. The source of the sample is a study of cytomegalovirus exposure and HLA in healthy donors. The wider study: Out of 150 million to 200 million T cells, an earlier analysis found roughly 100 million unique TCR beta sequences in total.

The length of the CDR3 is 14 residues. V was trimmed by 1 base and J by 4 bases, leaving 8 bases between them. Germline V CDR1 and CDR2: SGHTA, FQGNSA. The rearrangement uses TRBV7-2 and TRBJ2-1; D gene ambiguous. The TCR originated in a woman aged 50 to 60 in good health and CMV-seronegative. Sequenced: PBMCs. The CDR3 coding sequence is TGTGCCAGCAGCTTAGACAGCTTATACAATGAGCAGTTCTTC. Its translation is CASSLDSLYNEQFF.